This T cell receptor beta chain is from a study of shared clonotypes between healthy human individuals. Data came from immunoSEQ multiplex PCR; TCRdb stores just in-frame clones and leaves some out. The sample contains fewer than 150,000 clones, more than 65% of which appear only once. The J segment lost 3 bases and the V segment lost 4 bases, leaving 3 bases of the junction unmatched. The CDR3 has 13 residues. From germline, CDR1 is SGHRS and CDR2 YFSETQ. This rearrangement joins TRBV5-1 to TRBJ1-1; 7 bases agree with TRBD1. Input material: memory CD8+ T cells sorted from blood. Specified subset: CD45RO+ cells pooled with CCR7-negative TemRA cells. This sequence was found in a woman under 40 in good health. As DNA, the CDR3 is TGCGCCAGCAGCAGAGGGACAGACACTGAAGCTTTCTTT. It encodes CASSRGTDTEAFF.